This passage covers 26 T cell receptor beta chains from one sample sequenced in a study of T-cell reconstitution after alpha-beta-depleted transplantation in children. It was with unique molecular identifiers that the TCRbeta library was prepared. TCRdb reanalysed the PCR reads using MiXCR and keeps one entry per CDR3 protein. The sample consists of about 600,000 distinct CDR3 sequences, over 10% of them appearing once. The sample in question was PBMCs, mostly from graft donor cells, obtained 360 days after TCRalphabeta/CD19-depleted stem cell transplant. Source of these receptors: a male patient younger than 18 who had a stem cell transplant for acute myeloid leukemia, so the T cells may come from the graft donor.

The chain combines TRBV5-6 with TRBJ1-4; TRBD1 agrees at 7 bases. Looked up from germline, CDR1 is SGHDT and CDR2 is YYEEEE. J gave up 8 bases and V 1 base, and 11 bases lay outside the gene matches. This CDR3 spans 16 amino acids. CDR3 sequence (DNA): TGTGCCAGCAGCTTGAATAGTCCAGGGGGTGGAGAAAAACTGTTTTTT. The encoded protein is CASSLNSPGGGEKLFF. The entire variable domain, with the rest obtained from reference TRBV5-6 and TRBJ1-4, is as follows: DAGVTQSPTHLIKTRGQQVTLRCSPKSGHDTVSWYQQALGQGPQFIFQYYEEEERQRGNFPDRFSGHQFPNYSSELNVNALLLGDSALYLCASSLNSPGGGEKLFFGSGTQLSVL.

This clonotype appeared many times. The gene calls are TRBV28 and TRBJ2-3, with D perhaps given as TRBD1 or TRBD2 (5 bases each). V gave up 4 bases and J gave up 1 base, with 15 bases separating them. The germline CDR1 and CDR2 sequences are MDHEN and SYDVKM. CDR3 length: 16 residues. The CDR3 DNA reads TGTGCCAGCAGTTCCCCCGGGGCAGTTGGCACAGATACGCAGTATTTT. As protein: CASSSPGAVGTDTQYF.

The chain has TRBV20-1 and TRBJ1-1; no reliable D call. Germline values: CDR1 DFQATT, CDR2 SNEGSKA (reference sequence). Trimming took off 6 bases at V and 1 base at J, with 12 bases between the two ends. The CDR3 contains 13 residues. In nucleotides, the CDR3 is TGCAGTGCCCCACTTATCCCGAACACTGAAGCTTTCTTT. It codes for CSAPLIPNTEAFF.

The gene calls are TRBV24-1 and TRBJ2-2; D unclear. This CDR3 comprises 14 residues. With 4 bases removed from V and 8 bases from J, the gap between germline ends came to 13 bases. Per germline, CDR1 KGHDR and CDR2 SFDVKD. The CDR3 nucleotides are TGTGCCACCAGTGACCCCCGGGTTGGGGGGGAGCTGTTTTTT. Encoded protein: CATSDPRVGGELFF.

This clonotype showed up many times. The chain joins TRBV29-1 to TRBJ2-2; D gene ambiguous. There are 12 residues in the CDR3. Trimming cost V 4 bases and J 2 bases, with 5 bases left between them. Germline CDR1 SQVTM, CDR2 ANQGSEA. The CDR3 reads CSVVFNTGELFF. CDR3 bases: TGCAGCGTTGTCTTTAACACCGGGGAGCTGTTTTTT.

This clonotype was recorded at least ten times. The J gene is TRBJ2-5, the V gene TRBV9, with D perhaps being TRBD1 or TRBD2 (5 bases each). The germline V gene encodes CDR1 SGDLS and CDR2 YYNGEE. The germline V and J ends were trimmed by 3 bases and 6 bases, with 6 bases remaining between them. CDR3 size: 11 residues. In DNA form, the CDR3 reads TGTGCCAGCAGCGCGGGACAGACCCAGTACTTC. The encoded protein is CASSAGQTQYF. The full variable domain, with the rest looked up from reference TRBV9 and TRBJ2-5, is DSGVTQTPKHLITATGQRVTLRCSPRSGDLSVYWYQQSLDQGLQFLIQYYNGEERAKGNILERFSAQQFPDLHSELNLSSLELGDSALYFCASSAGQTQYFGPGTRLLVL.

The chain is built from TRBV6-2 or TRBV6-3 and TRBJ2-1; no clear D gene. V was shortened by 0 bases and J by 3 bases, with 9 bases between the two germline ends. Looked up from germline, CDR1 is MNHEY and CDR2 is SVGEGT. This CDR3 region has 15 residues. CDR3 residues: CASSYSFPLYNEQFF. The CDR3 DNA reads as TGTGCCAGCAGTTACTCGTTTCCCCTCTACAATGAGCAGTTCTTC.

As DNA, the CDR3 is TGCGCCAGCGCTGAGGACAGGCAAGAAAAACTGTTTTTT. As protein: CASAEDRQEKLFF. This sequence joins TRBV5-1 and TRBJ1-4, with 7 bases identical to TRBD1. The CDR3 spans 13 residues. Trimming took 7 bases from V and 8 from J; bases not matched to a gene: 8. Germline values: CDR1 SGHRS, CDR2 YFSETQ.

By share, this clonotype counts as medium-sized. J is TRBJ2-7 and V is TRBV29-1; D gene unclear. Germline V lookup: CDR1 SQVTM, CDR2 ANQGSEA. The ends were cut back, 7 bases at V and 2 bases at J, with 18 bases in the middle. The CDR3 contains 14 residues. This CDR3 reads CSAIQDSKTYEQYF. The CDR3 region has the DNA TGCAGCGCGATCCAGGATAGTAAAACCTACGAGCAGTACTTC.

The CDR3 DNA reads TGTGCCAGCAGCTTAAGATTCTCCCGCTACGAGCAGTACTTC. Its protein product is CASSLRFSRYEQYF. The chain joins TRBV7-2 to TRBJ2-7; D not resolved. This CDR3 spans 14 amino acids. The germline gives CDR1 SGHTA, CDR2 FQGNSA. Trimming pared 2 bases from V and 3 bases from J, leaving 11 bases between.

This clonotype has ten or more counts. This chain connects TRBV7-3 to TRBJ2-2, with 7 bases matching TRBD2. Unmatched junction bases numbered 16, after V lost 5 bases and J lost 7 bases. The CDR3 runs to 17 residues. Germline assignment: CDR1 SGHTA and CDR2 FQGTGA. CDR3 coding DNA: TGTGCCAGCAGCGCCCCACCAGGTTCGGGAGGCGGCGGGGAGCTGTTTTTT. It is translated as CASSAPPGSGGGGELFF.

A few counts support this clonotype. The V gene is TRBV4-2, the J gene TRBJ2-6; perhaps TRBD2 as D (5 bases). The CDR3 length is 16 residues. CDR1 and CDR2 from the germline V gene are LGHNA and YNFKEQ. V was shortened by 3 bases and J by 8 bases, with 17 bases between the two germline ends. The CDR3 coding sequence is TGTGCCAGCAGCCATCGCCCACGAGGAGGCTCCAACGTCCTGACTTTC. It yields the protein CASSHRPRGGSNVLTF.

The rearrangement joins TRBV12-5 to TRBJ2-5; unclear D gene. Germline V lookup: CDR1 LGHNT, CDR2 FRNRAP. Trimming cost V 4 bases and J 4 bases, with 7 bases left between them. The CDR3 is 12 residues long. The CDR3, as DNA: TGTGCTAGTGGTTCCTCCGTAGAGACCCAGTACTTC. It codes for CASGSSVETQYF.

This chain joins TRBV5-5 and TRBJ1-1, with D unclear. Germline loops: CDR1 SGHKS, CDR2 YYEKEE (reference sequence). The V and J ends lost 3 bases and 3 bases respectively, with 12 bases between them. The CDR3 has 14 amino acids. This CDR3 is CASSSWFADTEAFF. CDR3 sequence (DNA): TGTGCCAGCAGCTCCTGGTTTGCGGACACTGAAGCTTTCTTT.

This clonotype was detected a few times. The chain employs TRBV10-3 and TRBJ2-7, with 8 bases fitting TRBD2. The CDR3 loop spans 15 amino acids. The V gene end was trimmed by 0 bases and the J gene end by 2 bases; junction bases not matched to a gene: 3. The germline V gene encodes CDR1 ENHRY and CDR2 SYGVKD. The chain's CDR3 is CAISESGRGAYEQYF. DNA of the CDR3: TGTGCCATCAGTGAGTCGGGGCGGGGGGCCTACGAGCAGTACTTC.

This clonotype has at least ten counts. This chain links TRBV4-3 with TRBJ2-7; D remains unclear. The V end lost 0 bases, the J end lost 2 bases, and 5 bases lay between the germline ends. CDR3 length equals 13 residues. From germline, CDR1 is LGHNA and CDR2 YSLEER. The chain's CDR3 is CASSQEIPYEQYF. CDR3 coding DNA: TGCGCCAGCAGCCAAGAAATCCCCTACGAGCAGTACTTC.

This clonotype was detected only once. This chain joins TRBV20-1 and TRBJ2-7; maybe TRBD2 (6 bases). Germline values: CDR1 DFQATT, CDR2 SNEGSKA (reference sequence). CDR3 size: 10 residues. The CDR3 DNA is TGCAGCGGGAGCCCCTACGAGCAGTACTTC. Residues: CSGSPYEQYF.

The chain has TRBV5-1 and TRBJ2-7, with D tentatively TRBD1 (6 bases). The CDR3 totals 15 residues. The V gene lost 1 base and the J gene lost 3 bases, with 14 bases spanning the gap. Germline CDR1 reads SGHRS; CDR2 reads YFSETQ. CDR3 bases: TGCGCCAGCAGCTTGCCGGACAGACCTTTCTACGAGCAGTACTTC. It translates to CASSLPDRPFYEQYF.

The CDR3 nucleotides are TGTGCCAGCAGCCAAACCCCAGAGACCCAGTACTTC. As protein: CASSQTPETQYF. This chain uses TRBV3-1 with TRBJ2-5, with D uncertain. The length of the CDR3 is 12 residues. The V gene's germline CDR1 is LGHDT and CDR2 YNNKEL (reference sequence). Trimming took off 2 bases at V and 4 bases at J, with 5 bases between the two ends.

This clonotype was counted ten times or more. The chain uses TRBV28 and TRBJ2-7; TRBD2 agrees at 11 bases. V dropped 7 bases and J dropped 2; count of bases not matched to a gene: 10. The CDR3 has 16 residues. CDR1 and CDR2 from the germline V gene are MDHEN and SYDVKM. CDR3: CASTVAGGRITYEQYF. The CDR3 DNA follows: TGTGCCAGCACCGTAGCGGGAGGGCGAATTACCTACGAGCAGTACTTC.

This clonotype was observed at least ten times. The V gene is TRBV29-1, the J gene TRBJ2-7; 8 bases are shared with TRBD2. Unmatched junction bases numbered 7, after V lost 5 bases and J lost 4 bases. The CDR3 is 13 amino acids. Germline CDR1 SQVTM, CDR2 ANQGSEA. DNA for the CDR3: TGCAGCGTTAGGGCTAGCGGGTTTTACGAGCAGTACTTC. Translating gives CSVRASGFYEQYF.

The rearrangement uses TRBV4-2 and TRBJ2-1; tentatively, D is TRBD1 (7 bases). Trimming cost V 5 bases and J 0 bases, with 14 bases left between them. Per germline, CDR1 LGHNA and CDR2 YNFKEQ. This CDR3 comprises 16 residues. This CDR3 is CASSTRGAHSYNEQFF. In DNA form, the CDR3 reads TGTGCCAGCAGCACCAGGGGGGCCCACTCCTACAATGAGCAGTTCTTC.

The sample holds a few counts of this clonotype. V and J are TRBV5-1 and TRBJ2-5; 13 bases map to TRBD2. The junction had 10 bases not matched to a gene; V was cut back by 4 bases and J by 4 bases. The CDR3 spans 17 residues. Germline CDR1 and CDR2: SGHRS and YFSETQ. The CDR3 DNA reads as TGCGCCAGCAGCACCGGACTAGCGGGAGTCGGGGTAGAGACCCAGTACTTC. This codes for CASSTGLAGVGVETQYF.

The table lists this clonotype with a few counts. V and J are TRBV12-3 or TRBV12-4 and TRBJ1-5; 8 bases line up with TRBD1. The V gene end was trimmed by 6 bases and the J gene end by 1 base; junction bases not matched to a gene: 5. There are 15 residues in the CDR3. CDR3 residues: CASSPTGVSNQPQHF. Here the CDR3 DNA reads TGTGCCAGCAGCCCGACAGGGGTAAGCAATCAGCCCCAGCATTTT.

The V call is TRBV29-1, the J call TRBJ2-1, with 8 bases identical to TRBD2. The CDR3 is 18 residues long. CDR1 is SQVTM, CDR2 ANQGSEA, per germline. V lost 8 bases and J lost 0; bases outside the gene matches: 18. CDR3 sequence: CSYRAIAGRRSSYNEQFF. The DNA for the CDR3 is TGCAGCTACAGGGCTATAGCGGGAAGGCGGAGCTCCTACAATGAGCAGTTCTTC.

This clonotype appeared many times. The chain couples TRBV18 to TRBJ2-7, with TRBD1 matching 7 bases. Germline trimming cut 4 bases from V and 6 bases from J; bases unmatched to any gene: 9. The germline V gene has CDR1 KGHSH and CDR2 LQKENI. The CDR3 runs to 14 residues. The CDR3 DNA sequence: TGTGCCAGCTCACTGGGGACAGAATTAGGCGAGCAGTACTTC. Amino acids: CASSLGTELGEQYF.